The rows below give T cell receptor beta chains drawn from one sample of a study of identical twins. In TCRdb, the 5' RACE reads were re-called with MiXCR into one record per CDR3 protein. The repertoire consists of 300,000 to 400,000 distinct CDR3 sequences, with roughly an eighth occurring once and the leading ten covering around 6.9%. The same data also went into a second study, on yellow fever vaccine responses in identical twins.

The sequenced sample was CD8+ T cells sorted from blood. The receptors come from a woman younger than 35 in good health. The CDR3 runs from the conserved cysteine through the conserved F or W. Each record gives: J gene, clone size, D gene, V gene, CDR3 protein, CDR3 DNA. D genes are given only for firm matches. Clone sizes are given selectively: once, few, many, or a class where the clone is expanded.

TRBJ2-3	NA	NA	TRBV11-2	CASSPGTGDTQYF	TGTGCCAGCAGCCCCGGTACGGGAGATACGCAGTATTTT
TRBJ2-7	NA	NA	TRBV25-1	CASSDLPGNSSYEQYF	TGTGCCAGCAGTGACCTCCCGGGAAATAGCTCCTACGAGCAGTACTTC
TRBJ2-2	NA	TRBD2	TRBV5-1	CASSPRPGTSSYTGELFF	TGCGCCAGCAGCCCGAGGCCCGGGACTAGCAGTTACACCGGGGAGCTGTTTTTT
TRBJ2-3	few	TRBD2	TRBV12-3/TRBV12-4	CASSGLAATDTQYF	TGTGCCAGCAGCGGACTAGCGGCAACAGATACGCAGTATTTT
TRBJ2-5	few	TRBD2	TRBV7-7	CASSITPGRTGETQYF	TGTGCCAGCAGCATCACCCCCGGGAGGACTGGGGAGACCCAGTACTTC
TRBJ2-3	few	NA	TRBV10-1	CASSEFSYRDGTDTQYF	TGCGCCAGCAGTGAGTTTTCCTACAGGGACGGCACAGATACGCAGTATTTT
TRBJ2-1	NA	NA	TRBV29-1	CSVEGLQGGNEQFF	TGCAGCGTTGAAGGCCTACAGGGTGGGAATGAGCAGTTCTTC
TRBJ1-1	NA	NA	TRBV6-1	CASRLGAVTNTEAFF	TGTGCCAGCAGACTTGGGGCAGTTACGAACACTGAAGCTTTCTTT
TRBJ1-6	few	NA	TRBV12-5	CASGSYRDGDSPLHF	TGTGCTAGTGGTTCGTACCGGGACGGCGATTCACCCCTCCACTTT
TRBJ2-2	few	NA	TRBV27	CATSRRANGGELFF	TGTGCCACCAGCAGGAGGGCCAACGGCGGGGAGCTGTTTTTT
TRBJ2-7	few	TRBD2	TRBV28	CASTLGGSRYEQYF	TGTGCCAGCACCCTAGGCGGGAGCCGCTACGAGCAGTACTTC
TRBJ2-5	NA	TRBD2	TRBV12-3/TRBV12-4	CASSPPGLAGGETQYF	TGTGCCAGCAGTCCCCCGGGACTAGCGGGAGGGGAGACCCAGTACTTC
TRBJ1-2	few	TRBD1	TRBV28	CASSRDRNYGYTF	TGTGCCAGCAGCCGGGACAGAAACTATGGCTACACCTTC
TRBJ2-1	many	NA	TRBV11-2	CASSFRDVYEQFF	TGTGCCAGCAGCTTTCGGGACGTTTATGAGCAGTTCTTC
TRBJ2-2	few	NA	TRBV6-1	CASSEGGYVYTGELFF	TGTGCCAGCAGTGAAGGAGGATACGTTTACACCGGGGAGCTGTTTTTT
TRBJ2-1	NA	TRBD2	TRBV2	CATNAPWTSGRRYNEQFF	TGTGCCACCAATGCGCCCTGGACTAGCGGGAGGAGGTACAATGAGCAGTTCTTC
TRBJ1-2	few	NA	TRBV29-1	CSVHAAAQIGYGYTF	TGCAGCGTTCATGCGGCAGCCCAAATCGGCTATGGCTACACCTTC
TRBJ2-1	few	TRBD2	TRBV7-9	CASSSIAGSSYNEQFF	TGTGCCAGCAGCTCCATAGCGGGGAGCTCCTACAATGAGCAGTTCTTC
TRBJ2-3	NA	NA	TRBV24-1	CATRGRGPTDTQYF	TGTGCCACCCGAGGGAGGGGGCCCACAGATACGCAGTATTTT
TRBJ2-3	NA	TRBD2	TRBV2	CASSPGTSGPTDTQYF	TGTGCCAGCAGCCCCGGGACTAGCGGACCTACAGATACGCAGTATTTT
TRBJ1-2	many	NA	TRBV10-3	CAISESGIDGYTF	TGTGCCATCAGTGAGTCGGGGATCGATGGCTACACCTTC
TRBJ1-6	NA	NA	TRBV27	CASTGANSPLHF	TGTGCCAGCACCGGGGCAAATTCACCCCTCCACTTT
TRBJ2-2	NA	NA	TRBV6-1	CASRKSNTGELFF	TGTGCCAGCAGAAAATCGAACACCGGGGAGCTGTTTTTT
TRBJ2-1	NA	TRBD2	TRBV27	CASSSRISGRDEQFF	TGTGCCAGCAGTTCCCGGATTAGCGGGAGGGATGAGCAGTTCTTC
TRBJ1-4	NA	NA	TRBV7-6	CASSFGGASEKLFF	TGTGCCAGCAGCTTCGGAGGGGCTAGTGAAAAACTGTTTTTT
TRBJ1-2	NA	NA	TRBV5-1	CASSSMGVGYGYTF	TGCGCCAGCAGCTCCATGGGGGTTGGCTATGGCTACACCTTC
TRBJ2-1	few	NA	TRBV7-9	CASRLGGGKDEQFF	TGTGCCAGCCGCCTGGGCGGAGGTAAGGATGAGCAGTTCTTC
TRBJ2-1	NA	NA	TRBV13	CASSSKVGNEQFF	TGTGCCAGCAGCTCCAAAGTGGGTAATGAGCAGTTCTTC
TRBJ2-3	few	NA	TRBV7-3	CASSLGLRLDTDTQYF	TGTGCCAGCAGCTTAGGGCTAAGACTCGATACAGATACGCAGTATTTT
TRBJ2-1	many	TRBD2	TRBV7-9	CASSLAASGDNEQFF	TGTGCCAGCAGCTTAGCGGCTAGCGGGGATAATGAGCAGTTCTTC
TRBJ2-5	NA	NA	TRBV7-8	CASSLEILGWETQYF	TGTGCCAGCAGCTTAGAGATCTTGGGGTGGGAGACCCAGTACTTC
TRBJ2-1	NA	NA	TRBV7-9	CASSLGGVLENEQFF	TGTGCCAGCAGCTTAGGAGGGGTGTTGGAAAATGAGCAGTTCTTC
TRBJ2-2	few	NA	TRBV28	CASRRMNTGELFF	TGTGCCAGCCGACGTATGAACACCGGGGAGCTGTTTTTT
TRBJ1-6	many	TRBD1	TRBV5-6	CASSLGQGLGSPLHF	TGTGCCAGCAGCCTGGGACAGGGACTCGGTTCACCCCTCCACTTT
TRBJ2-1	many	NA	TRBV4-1	CASSQRLAFRSEQFF	TGCGCCAGCAGCCAGAGGCTAGCCTTTAGGAGTGAGCAGTTCTTC
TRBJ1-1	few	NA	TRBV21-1	CASSNLSRGNTEAFF	TGTGCCAGCAGCAATCTCTCCCGGGGGAACACTGAAGCTTTCTTT
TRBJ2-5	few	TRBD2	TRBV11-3	CASSLRTGGQETQYF	TGTGCCAGCAGCTTAAGGACGGGAGGGCAAGAGACCCAGTACTTC
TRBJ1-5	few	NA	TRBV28	CASTAGDTNQPQHF	TGTGCCAGCACTGCGGGGGACACCAATCAGCCCCAGCATTTT
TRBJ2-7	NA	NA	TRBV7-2	CASSLEYNGYEQYF	TGTGCCAGCAGCTTAGAGTACAACGGGTACGAGCAGTACTTC
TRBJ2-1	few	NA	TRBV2	CASTSPTFNEQFF	TGTGCCAGCACCAGTCCCACATTCAATGAGCAGTTCTTC